One sample yielded the 12 T cell receptor beta chains listed below, sequenced in a study of Ad26.COV2.S vaccination and SARS-CoV-2 variants (dated by TCRdb to 2020 to 2022). Libraries were made using the immunoSEQ multiplex PCR assay. TCRdb re-hosts the immuneACCESS table, in-frame sequences only. Its copies lack some clones; in the studies checked, an unresolved V gene accounts for under half of them, and the cause for the rest is not known. A total of roughly 680,000 clones appear in this sample, about 89% of them only once. Jointly, the top ten make up approximately 1.5% of the sample. In light of the paper, this sample's treatment or condition label describes: around 19 received Ad26.COV2.S at low or high dose, single or two shots; about 5 received placebo; per-sample allocation not given. For vaccine and placebo recipients, repertoires were sequenced using samples collected on day 63 after the first injection.

The starting material was peripheral blood, obtained in a trial of Ad26.COV2.S vaccine versus placebo. These receptor sequences come from a person aged 18-65 years who received the Ad26.COV2.S COVID-19 vaccine or a placebo.

The chain couples TRBV18 to TRBJ2-3; D gene uncertain. This CDR3 has 14 amino acids. Germline assignment: CDR1 KGHSH and CDR2 LQKENI. V gave up 6 bases and J gave up 2 bases, with 12 bases separating them. CDR3 DNA sequence: TGTGCCAGCTCCCGGCCTACGAACACAGATACGCAGTATTTT. Protein: CASSRPTNTDTQYF.

The chain carries TRBV6-6 and TRBJ2-7; tentative D call: TRBD2 (6 bases). This CDR3 has 15 residues. Per germline, CDR1 MNHNY and CDR2 SVGAGI (reference sequence). V was shortened by 2 bases and J by 3 bases, with 14 bases between the two germline ends. This CDR3 is CASSYNRGSRYEQYF. In DNA form, the CDR3 reads TGTGCCAGCAGTTACAATCGGGGGTCCCGCTACGAGCAGTACTTC.

The chain recombines TRBV15 with TRBJ2-2; D remains unclear. Germline CDR1 is LNHNV and CDR2 is YYDKDF (reference sequence). With 5 bases removed from V and 5 bases from J, the gap between germline ends came to 9 bases. This CDR3 region has 13 residues. The CDR3 region has the DNA TGTGCCACCAGCCTTCCGGTTACCGGGGAGCTGTTTTTT. Residues: CATSLPVTGELFF. Looking up the rest from reference TRBV15 and TRBJ2-2 gives the full variable domain: DAMVIQNPRYQVTQFGKPVTLSCSQTLNHNVMYWYQQKSSQAPKLLFHYYDKDFNNEADTPDNFQSRRPNTSFCFLDIRSPGLGDTAMYLCATSLPVTGELFFGEGSRLTVL.

Here the CDR3 DNA reads TGTGCCAGTAGTATGACAGGGGTGAACACTGAAGCTTTCTTT. Protein sequence: CASSMTGVNTEAFF. V usage is TRBV19 and J usage is TRBJ1-1; TRBD1 aligns across 8 bases. This CDR3 has 14 residues. The germline CDR1 and CDR2 sequences are LNHDA and SQIVND (reference sequence). Trimming removed 3 bases from V and 0 bases from J; junction bases left unmatched: 0. The whole variable domain, filled in from reference TRBV19 and TRBJ1-1, reads DGGITQSPKYLFRKEGQNVTLSCEQNLNHDAMYWYRQDPGQGLRLIYYSQIVNDFQKGDIAEGYSVSREKKESFPLTVTSAQKNPTAFYLCASSMTGVNTEAFFGQGTRLTVV.

This rearrangement joins TRBV27 to TRBJ2-7, with 9 bases that match TRBD1. The CDR3 covers 14 residues. The V segment lost 5 bases and the J segment 7 bases; nucleotides outside the gene matches: 9. CDR1 and CDR2 from the germline V gene are MNHEY and SMNVEV (reference sequence). The CDR3 region has the DNA TGTGCCAGCAGTCTTCGGGACAGGGTAGGGGAGCAGTACTTC. Protein product: CASSLRDRVGEQYF.

The genes are TRBV27 and TRBJ2-2; D is uncertain. Germline V gene lookup returns CDR1 MNHEY and CDR2 SMNVEV (reference sequence). The ends were cut back, 2 bases at V and 4 bases at J, with 11 bases in the middle. The CDR3 runs 15 residues. CDR3 sequence (DNA): TGTGCCAGCAGTTTACGCCAGGACCTCACCGGGGAGCTGTTTTTT. Its protein product is CASSLRQDLTGELFF.

The chain is built from TRBV7-9 and TRBJ1-6, with D hard to call. This CDR3 is 13 amino acids long. The V gene's germline CDR1 is SEHNR and CDR2 FQNEAQ (reference sequence). The ends were cut back, 3 bases at V and 7 bases at J, with 7 bases in the middle. The CDR3 nucleotides are TGTGCCAGCAGCTTCAGGTCAAATTCACCCCTCCACTTT. Translation gives CASSFRSNSPLHF.

The rearrangement uses TRBV24-1 and TRBJ2-3; D remains ambiguous. V was pared by 4 bases and J by 5 bases, with 9 bases between. The CDR3 covers 13 residues. Germline lookup yields CDR1 KGHDR and CDR2 SFDVKD. The CDR3 coding sequence is TGTGCCACCAGTGAAGTTGGATTAGATACGCAGTATTTT. The encoded protein is CATSEVGLDTQYF.

This sequence joins TRBV11-2 and TRBJ2-7; the match to TRBD2 covers 13 bases. This CDR3 has 16 amino acids. The germline gives CDR1 SGHAT, CDR2 FQNNGV. The trim removed 3 bases at V and 3 bases at J, leaving 5 bases unmatched. The CDR3: CASSFLRTSGSYEQYF. CDR3 DNA: TGTGCCAGCAGCTTCCTAAGGACTAGCGGGAGCTACGAGCAGTACTTC.

This clone was counted a single time. This chain connects TRBV3-1 (or the pseudogene TRBV3-2) to TRBJ1-4; 10 bases match TRBD1. The CDR3 has 17 amino acids. The V gene's germline CDR1 is LGHDT and CDR2 YNNKEL (reference sequence). The trim removed 0 bases at V and 8 bases at J, leaving 9 bases unmatched. The CDR3 is CASSQEGTGALWEKLFF. The CDR3 coding sequence is TGTGCCAGCAGCCAAGAGGGGACAGGGGCCCTCTGGGAAAAACTGTTTTTT.

The chain links TRBV9 to TRBJ1-2, with a tentative D call TRBD1 (5 bases). Trimming pared 3 bases from V and 2 bases from J, leaving 11 bases between. Germline loops: CDR1 SGDLS, CDR2 YYNGEE. The CDR3 consists of 14 residues. DNA for the CDR3: TGTGCCAGCAGCGCTAGGACACTAAACTATGGCTACACCTTC. Translating gives CASSARTLNYGYTF. Combining the CDR3 with reference TRBV9 and TRBJ1-2 gives the whole variable domain DSGVTQTPKHLITATGQRVTLRCSPRSGDLSVYWYQQSLDQGLQFLIQYYNGEERAKGNILERFSAQQFPDLHSELNLSSLELGDSALYFCASSARTLNYGYTFGSGTRLTVV.

The chain couples TRBV5-1 to TRBJ1-3, with D perhaps matching TRBD1 (5 bases). Germline CDR1 is SGHRS and CDR2 is YFSETQ. V was pared by 0 bases and J by 2 bases, with 9 bases between. The CDR3 consists of 15 residues. The CDR3: CASSLGGRAGNTIYF. CDR3 DNA: TGCGCCAGCAGCTTGGGGGGCCGAGCTGGAAACACCATATATTTT. Using reference TRBV5-1 and TRBJ1-3 for the parts outside the CDR3, the full variable domain is KAGVTQTPRYLIKTRGQQVTLSCSPISGHRSVSWYQQTPGQGLQFLFEYFSETQRNKGNFPGRFSGRQFSNSRSEMNVSTLELGDSALYLCASSLGGRAGNTIYFGEGSWLTVV.